The TCR beta chain under discussion was sequenced for a study of blood T cell repertoires in COVID-19. The overall study: COVID-19 samples collected from the United States, Italy and Spain covered acute and convalescent phases.

Generated by immunoSEQ multiplex PCR, the TCRdb table keeps only in-frame clones and is missing some. The table has some 110,000 clones, less than 85% seen once. The V gene lost 3 bases and the J gene lost 7 bases, with 8 bases spanning the gap. Germline V gene lookup returns CDR1 MNHEY and CDR2 SVGEGT. CDR3 size: 12 residues. The TCR was taken from a man aged 25-45 years with acute or convalescent COVID-19. V usage is TRBV6-2 or TRBV6-3 and J usage is TRBJ2-3, with D unresolved. What was sequenced was peripheral blood. This chain's CDR3 is CASSYTRNTQYF. CDR3 coding DNA: TGTGCCAGCAGTTATACCAGAAATACGCAGTATTTT.